The next 32 T cell receptor beta chains were all read from a single sample in a study of shared clonotypes between healthy human individuals. Profiled with immunoSEQ multiplex PCR; TCRdb holds only in-frame clones, not every one. This table has a few million clones, around 95% appearing once. Specimen: naive CD4+ T cells sorted from blood. Subset reported: CD45RA+ positively selected. These receptors all come from a man between 18 and 29 years old in good health.

Written as DNA, the CDR3 is TGTGCCAGCAGACCCGGGACAGGGGTCTACGAGCAGTACTTC. Protein product: CASRPGTGVYEQYF. V gene TRBV6-6 combines with J gene TRBJ2-7; 10 bases agree with TRBD1. J was trimmed by 3 bases and V by 6 bases; bases with no gene match: 5. The CDR3 runs 14 residues. Per germline, CDR1 MNHNY and CDR2 SVGAGI (reference sequence).

The chain uses TRBV7-2 and TRBJ1-4, with unresolved D. Trimming cost V 5 bases and J 7 bases, with 14 bases left between them. The CDR3 length is 14 residues. CDR1 is SGHTA and CDR2 is FQGNSA in the germline V gene. The chain's CDR3 is CASSPRGAGEKLFF. For the CDR3, the DNA is TGTGCCAGCAGCCCCCGGGGAGCGGGTGAAAAACTGTTTTTT. Full variable domain (missing parts from reference TRBV7-2 and TRBJ1-4): GAGVSQSPSNKVTEKGKDVELRCDPISGHTALYWYRQSLGQGLEFLIYFQGNSAPDKSGLPSDRFSAERTGGSVSTLTIQRTQQEDSAVYLCASSPRGAGEKLFFGSGTQLSVL.

The chain joins TRBV5-1 to TRBJ2-4, with TRBD1 matching 10 bases. Germline CDR1 SGHRS, CDR2 YFSETQ. V dropped 0 bases and J dropped 8; count of bases not matched to a gene: 2. CDR3 length equals 14 residues. The DNA of the CDR3 is TGCGCCAGCAGCTTGGGAGGACAGGGGGACATTCAGTACTTC. Its translation is CASSLGGQGDIQYF.

The CDR3 nucleotides are TGTGCCAGCAGCTCCGGGATCCTAAGAGGAACTGAAGCTTTCTTT. It specifies CASSSGILRGTEAFF. The V gene is TRBV6-5, the J gene TRBJ1-1; D gene ambiguous. V lost 6 bases to trimming and J lost 5 bases, with 19 bases between them. The CDR3 length is 15 residues. Germline-derived CDR1 and CDR2 are MNHEY and SVGAGI.

The genes are TRBV6-5 and TRBJ1-5; D perhaps matches TRBD1 (5 bases). The CDR3 covers 13 residues. V gave up 6 bases and J gave up 4 bases, with 10 bases separating them. The germline CDR1 and CDR2 sequences are MNHEY and SVGAGI. The CDR3 sequence is CASRRRENQPQHF. DNA for the CDR3: TGTGCCAGCAGGCGCAGGGAAAATCAGCCCCAGCATTTT.

This chain links TRBV6-1 with TRBJ2-7; D might be TRBD1 (5 bases). V lost 3 bases and J 2 bases, leaving 11 bases between the germline ends. Germline CDR1 reads MNHNS; CDR2 reads SASEGT. There are 14 residues in the CDR3. The CDR3, as DNA: TGTGCCAGCAGTGAGCTAGGGGCCACCTACGAGCAGTACTTC. It yields the protein CASSELGATYEQYF.

For this clone: A read error may account for a junction end that differs from germline. The sample holds other DNA sequences that translate to the same CDR3. The chain has TRBV28 and TRBJ2-7; D call uncertain. There are 15 residues in the CDR3. Per the germline V gene, CDR1 is MDHEN and CDR2 is SYDVKM. CDR3 coding DNA: TGTGCCAGCAGTTTTGCCGCCTTGGTATGGAAGGAGCAGTACTTT. Protein sequence: CASSFAALVWKEQYF.

This chain connects TRBV29-1 to TRBJ1-2; unclear D gene. Germline V gene sequence: CDR1 SQVTM, CDR2 ANQGSEA. The CDR3 runs 15 residues. With 5 bases removed from V and 2 bases from J, the gap between germline ends came to 18 bases. CDR3 sequence (DNA): TGCAGCGTTTACTCCAGTGGCGATTTGAACTATGGCTACACCTTC. Protein sequence: CSVYSSGDLNYGYTF. The complete variable domain, with remaining parts taken from reference TRBV29-1 and TRBJ1-2, reads SAVISQKPSRDICQRGTSLTIQCQVDSQVTMMFWYRQQPGQSLTLIATANQGSEATYESGFVIDKFPISRPNLTFSTLTVSNMSPEDSSIYLCSVYSSGDLNYGYTFGSGTRLTVV.

V is TRBV5-1 and J is TRBJ1-1, with 7 bases identical to TRBD1. Trimming at V came to 3 bases and at J to 4 bases, leaving 9 bases not matched to a gene. Germline V CDR1 and CDR2: SGHRS, YFSETQ. The CDR3 is 15 residues long. The CDR3 DNA follows: TGCGCCAGCAGCTCCACACAGGGGTGGGTCACTGAAGCTTTCTTT. Translation: CASSSTQGWVTEAFF. Combining the CDR3 with reference TRBV5-1 and TRBJ1-1 gives the whole variable domain KAGVTQTPRYLIKTRGQQVTLSCSPISGHRSVSWYQQTPGQGLQFLFEYFSETQRNKGNFPGRFSGRQFSNSRSEMNVSTLELGDSALYLCASSSTQGWVTEAFFGQGTRLTVV.

This clone appeared a single time. V is TRBV29-1 and J is TRBJ1-1, with D possibly matching TRBD1 (6 bases). The V end was cut by 4 bases, the J end by 1 base, with 13 bases between. The germline CDR1 and CDR2 sequences are SQVTM and ANQGSEA. This CDR3 region has 14 residues. The CDR3 region has the DNA TGCAGCGTTGTACCCGGGACAAAGAACACTGAAGCTTTCTTT. It encodes CSVVPGTKNTEAFF.

The rearrangement links TRBV5-6 to TRBJ1-3, with D perhaps matching TRBD1 (6 bases). In germline, CDR1 is SGHDT, CDR2 YYEEEE. The CDR3 covers 16 residues. The V end lost 5 bases, the J end lost 0 bases, and 15 bases lay between the germline ends. The CDR3 sequence: CASSRGQARSGNTIYF. The CDR3 bases are TGTGCCAGCAGTCGGGGGCAGGCCCGCTCTGGAAACACCATATATTTT.

In regard to this clone: Other DNA sequences in this sample translate to the same CDR3. This chain joins TRBV5-1 and TRBJ1-6, with TRBD1 matching over 9 bases. CDR1 and CDR2 from the germline V gene are SGHRS and YFSETQ. The CDR3 is made up of 16 amino acids. With V trimmed by 0 bases and J by 4 bases, 2 bases remained unmatched. In DNA form, the CDR3 reads TGCGCCAGCAGCTTGGCCGGACAGGGGTATAATTCACCCCTCCACTTT. As protein: CASSLAGQGYNSPLHF.

The V gene is TRBV25-1, the J gene TRBJ2-2; TRBD2 agrees at 11 bases. V was clipped by 3 bases and J by 3 bases; unmatched bases: 3. There are 16 residues in the CDR3. Germline lookup yields CDR1 MGHDK and CDR2 SYGVNS. The CDR3 coding sequence is TGTGCCAGCAGTGATCCGGGACTAGCGGACACCGGGGAGCTGTTTTTT. This translates into CASSDPGLADTGELFF.

The chain has TRBV6-1 and TRBJ2-2; 7 bases fit TRBD1. V gave up 7 bases and J gave up 4 bases; unmatched junction bases: 6. This CDR3 contains 14 residues. The V gene's germline CDR1 is MNHNS and CDR2 SASEGT. CDR3 sequence: CASKKGAGTGELFF. CDR3 coding DNA: TGTGCCAGCAAAAAGGGGGCGGGCACCGGGGAGCTGTTTTTT.

This chain connects TRBV28 to TRBJ1-1; D may be TRBD1 (5 bases). Germline-derived CDR1 and CDR2 are MDHEN and SYDVKM. The CDR3 totals 13 residues. The ends were cut back, 3 bases at V and 6 bases at J, with 11 bases in the middle. The CDR3: CASSLGRVSEAFF. As DNA, the CDR3 is TGTGCCAGCAGTTTGGGCAGGGTCTCTGAAGCTTTCTTT. The full variable domain, completed using reference TRBV28 and TRBJ1-1, is DVKVTQSSRYLVKRTGEKVFLECVQDMDHENMFWYRQDPGLGLRLIYFSYDVKMKEKGDIPEGYSVSREKKERFSLILESASTNQTSMYLCASSLGRVSEAFFGQGTRLTVV.

This chain joins TRBV9 and TRBJ1-4, with a weak D call TRBD1 (5 bases). The germline CDR1 and CDR2 sequences are SGDLS and YYNGEE. There are 15 residues in the CDR3. Trimming stripped 0 bases from V and 8 bases from J, with 14 bases between. CDR3 in amino acids: CASSVAWGVGEKLFF. The CDR3 DNA reads as TGTGCCAGCAGCGTAGCTTGGGGGGTAGGGGAAAAACTGTTTTTT.

The V call is TRBV18, the J call TRBJ2-1, with D possibly being TRBD1 (5 bases). In germline, CDR1 is KGHSH, CDR2 LQKENI. CDR3 length: 15 residues. Trimming took 3 bases from V and 6 from J, leaving 15 bases between them. CDR3 sequence: CASSPGAEVLNEQFF. The CDR3 nucleotides are TGTGCCAGCTCACCTGGGGCTGAGGTACTCAATGAGCAGTTCTTC.

Notes on this clone: Other nucleotide sequences in the sample specify the same CDR3. V usage is TRBV7-9 and J usage is TRBJ2-7, with D possibly TRBD1 on 5 matching bases. Deletions cut 1 base from V and 6 bases from J, with 10 bases between. This CDR3 is 13 amino acids long. Germline V gene sequence: CDR1 SEHNR, CDR2 FQNEAQ (reference sequence). The CDR3 loop is CASSLVQGLEQYF. The CDR3 region has the DNA TGTGCCAGCAGCTTAGTGCAGGGTCTCGAGCAGTACTTC.

This clone has only one observation. The chain is built from TRBV5-1 and TRBJ1-1; weak D call: TRBD1 (6 bases). Deletions cut 4 bases from V and 6 bases from J, with 16 bases between. This CDR3 contains 14 residues. Looked up from germline, CDR1 is SGHRS and CDR2 is YFSETQ. Here the CDR3 reads CASSQQGHEAEAFF. DNA for the CDR3: TGCGCCAGCAGCCAGCAGGGGCATGAGGCTGAAGCTTTCTTT.

The chain combines TRBV27 with TRBJ2-1; possibly TRBD2 for D (6 bases). Deletions cut 7 bases from V and 4 bases from J, with 11 bases between. In germline, CDR1 is MNHEY, CDR2 SMNVEV (reference sequence). The CDR3 length is 13 residues. The CDR3 protein is CASKREIYNEQFF. Here the CDR3 DNA reads TGTGCCAGCAAACGGGAGATTTACAATGAGCAGTTCTTC.

This clone was detected only once. The gene calls are TRBV19 and TRBJ2-1; D gene unclear. Germline V lookup: CDR1 LNHDA, CDR2 SQIVND (reference sequence). The length of the CDR3 is 15 residues. The V gene lost 0 bases and the J gene lost 6 bases, with 12 bases spanning the gap. This CDR3 reads CASSIEGSGSNEQFF. The CDR3 nucleotides are TGTGCCAGTAGTATAGAGGGGTCAGGTTCCAATGAGCAGTTCTTC.

This clone came up once. This sequence joins TRBV29-1 and TRBJ2-3, with D possibly matching TRBD2 (7 bases). The CDR3 covers 18 residues. V lost 0 bases and J lost 2, with 21 bases in between. Germline V gene sequence: CDR1 SQVTM, CDR2 ANQGSEA. CDR3 nucleotides: TGCAGCGTTGAAGAGCTGGACAGAAAAGCGGGACCCACAGATACGCAGTATTTT. It specifies CSVEELDRKAGPTDTQYF.

The chain uses TRBV10-2 and TRBJ2-7; a weak D match, TRBD1 (5 bases). V dropped 7 bases and J dropped 0 bases, with 19 bases sitting between them. There are 16 residues in the CDR3. Germline values: CDR1 WSHSY, CDR2 SAAADI. CDR3 in DNA: TGCGCCAGCAAAAGATACCAGGGCAGTTCCTCCTACGAGCAGTACTTC. Translated, it gives CASKRYQGSSSYEQYF.

This clone was counted a single time. The chain uses TRBV7-9 and TRBJ2-5, with D uncertain. CDR3 size: 14 residues. Germline CDR1 and CDR2: SEHNR and FQNEAQ (reference sequence). Between the trimmed V and J ends, which lost 1 base and 1 base, there was a span of 7 bases. The CDR3 loop reads CASSLEVVQETQYF. DNA for the CDR3: TGTGCCAGCAGCTTAGAGGTAGTCCAAGAGACCCAGTACTTC.

The gene calls are TRBV5-8 and TRBJ2-5; a weak D match, TRBD1 (6 bases). Trimming shortened V by 3 bases and J by 4 bases, and 19 bases separated the two germline ends. Germline V gene lookup returns CDR1 SGHTS and CDR2 YDEGEE. The CDR3 spans 16 residues. The CDR3 nucleotides are TGTGCCAGCAGCTCTCTCGCTCCAGGGGTAGTAGAGACCCAGTACTTC. Protein sequence: CASSSLAPGVVETQYF.

CDR3 protein: CASSYSRDREFF. CDR3 nucleotide sequence: TGTGCCAGCAGTTACTCCCGGGACAGGGAGTTCTTC. The gene calls are TRBV6-6 and TRBJ2-1; 9 nucleotides align to TRBD1. Germline V gene lookup returns CDR1 MNHNY and CDR2 SVGAGI (reference sequence). After removal of 0 bases from V and 14 bases from J, the junction contained 2 bases not matched to a gene. CDR3 length equals 12 residues.

The chain combines TRBV10-3 with TRBJ1-4, with TRBD1 identical over 7 bases. V was pared by 8 bases and J by 7 bases, with 13 bases of the junction left unmatched. This CDR3 comprises 15 residues. The V gene's germline CDR1 is ENHRY and CDR2 SYGVKD. The DNA of the CDR3 is TGTGCCATCGGGGCCATGCCAGGGGGTATTGAAAAACTGTTTTTT. Translated: CAIGAMPGGIEKLFF.

Of note for this clone: Other DNA sequences in the sample encode the same CDR3. The chain carries TRBV18 and TRBJ2-7, with TRBD1 matching over 9 bases. With 3 bases clipped from V and 6 bases from J, the junction kept 6 bases outside the gene matches. The CDR3 is 14 residues long. Per the germline V gene, CDR1 is KGHSH and CDR2 is LQKENI. This chain's CDR3 is CASSPPGQGGEQYF. CDR3 DNA: TGTGCCAGCTCACCCCCGGGACAGGGCGGCGAGCAGTACTTC.

This chain uses TRBV4-3 with TRBJ2-1; D not resolved. Germline V CDR1 and CDR2: LGHNA, YSLEER. V lost 2 bases, J lost 2 bases, and 10 bases lay in between. The CDR3 consists of 15 residues. In nucleotides, the CDR3 is TGCGCCAGCAGCCAACGCTTCAGAACCTACAATGAGCAGTTCTTC. As protein: CASSQRFRTYNEQFF.

Remarks on this clone: In the same sample, other DNA sequences code for this CDR3. V usage is TRBV6-1 and J usage is TRBJ2-1; no definite D call. The germline V gene encodes CDR1 MNHNS and CDR2 SASEGT. The CDR3 sequence is 12 residues long. V lost 2 bases and J lost 6, with 5 bases in between. The CDR3, as DNA: TGTGCCAGCAGTGAACGAGGCAATGAGCAGTTCTTC. As protein: CASSERGNEQFF.

A remark on this clone: This specimen includes other DNA sequences encoding the same CDR3. This rearrangement joins TRBV7-9 to TRBJ2-7; the D gene is possibly TRBD1 (6 bases). V was shortened by 0 bases and J by 4 bases, with 7 bases between the two germline ends. In germline, CDR1 is SEHNR, CDR2 FQNEAQ (reference sequence). This CDR3 is built from 13 residues. CDR3 nucleotide sequence: TGTGCCAGCAGCTTAGCAGGGGGTTACGAGCAGTACTTC. Translation gives CASSLAGGYEQYF.

The gene calls are TRBV5-1 and TRBJ1-4; unclear D gene. V was trimmed by 4 bases and J by 8 bases, leaving 15 bases between them. This CDR3 has 14 residues. CDR1 and CDR2 (germline): SGHRS, YFSETQ. DNA for the CDR3: TGCGCCAGCAGCCCGAATGCGCCAGTAGAAAAACTGTTTTTT. The encoded protein is CASSPNAPVEKLFF.